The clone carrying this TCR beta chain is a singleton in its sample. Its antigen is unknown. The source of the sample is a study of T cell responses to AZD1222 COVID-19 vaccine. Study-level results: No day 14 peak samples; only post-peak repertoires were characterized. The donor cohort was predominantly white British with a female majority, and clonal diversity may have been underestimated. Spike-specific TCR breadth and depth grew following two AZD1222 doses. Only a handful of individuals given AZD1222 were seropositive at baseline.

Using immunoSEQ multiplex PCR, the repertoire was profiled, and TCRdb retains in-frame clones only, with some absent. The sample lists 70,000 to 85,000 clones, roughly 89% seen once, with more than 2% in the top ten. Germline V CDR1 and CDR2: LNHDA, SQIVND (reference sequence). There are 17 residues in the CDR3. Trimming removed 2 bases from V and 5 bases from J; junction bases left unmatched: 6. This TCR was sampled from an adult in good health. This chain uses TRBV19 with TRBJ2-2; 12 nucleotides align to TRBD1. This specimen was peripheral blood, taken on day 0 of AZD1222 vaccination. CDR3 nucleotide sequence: TGTGCCAGTAGTATATGGGGGACAGGGGGCGCGACCGGGGAGCTGTTTTTT. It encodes CASSIWGTGGATGELFF. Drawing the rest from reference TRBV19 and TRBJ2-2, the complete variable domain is DGGITQSPKYLFRKEGQNVTLSCEQNLNHDAMYWYRQDPGQGLRLIYYSQIVNDFQKGDIAEGYSVSREKKESFPLTVTSAQKNPTAFYLCASSIWGTGGATGELFFGEGSRLTVL.